This is a list of T cell receptor beta chains from one sample in a study of blood T cell repertoires in COVID-19. Produced via immunoSEQ multiplex PCR; TCRdb's table is partial and in-frame only. Of more than 250,000 clones detected, around 85% appear once; the ten largest clones hold under 7%. The specimen was PBMCs or T cells enriched from blood (not recorded which). All receptors come from a woman aged 40 to 55 who had recovered from COVID-19. Both conserved end residues are part of each CDR3. D genes are given only for firm matches. A row's size may be missing; if present it is once, few, many or a size class.

d_gene	j_gene	v_gene	abundance	CDR3nt	CDR3aa
.	TRBJ1-6	TRBV4-2	.	TGTGCCAGCAGCCAACATAAGAGCTCCTATAATTCACCCCTCCACTTT	CASSQHKSSYNSPLHF
TRBD2	TRBJ2-5	TRBV4-1	.	TGCGCCAGCAGCCAAGGGGGTAGCGGGAGACCCCAAGAGACCCAGTACTTC	CASSQGGSGRPQETQYF
.	TRBJ1-1	TRBV19	.	TGTGCCAGTAGGCGGCAGGGCACTGAAGCTTTCTTT	CASRRQGTEAFF
.	TRBJ1-4	TRBV7-2	.	TGTGCCAGCGGCCCCGCCGGCGGTGAAAAACTGTTTTTT	CASGPAGGEKLFF
.	TRBJ2-5	TRBV27	.	TGTGCCAGCAGTTTAAATCGGGGGGAGACCCAGTACTTC	CASSLNRGETQYF
TRBD1	TRBJ1-3	TRBV11-2	.	TGTGCCAGCAGCTTAACCCGGACAGGCCGGAACACCATATATTTT	CASSLTRTGRNTIYF
.	TRBJ2-3	TRBV7-3	few	TGTGCCAGCAGCGCACAGGTTACAGATACGCAGTATTTT	CASSAQVTDTQYF
.	TRBJ1-5	TRBV14	.	TGTGCCAGCAGCCCAACTACACCTAAGAGCAATCAGCCCCAGCATTTT	CASSPTTPKSNQPQHF
TRBD1	TRBJ1-2	TRBV11-2	.	TGTGCCAGCAGCTCCACCCTGAACAGGGGGGGCCATCGGGGCTACACCTTC	CASSSTLNRGGHRGYTF
.	TRBJ2-1	TRBV6-1	.	TGTGCCAGCAGTGAAGAGGGGTTATCATACAATGAGCAGTTCTTC	CASSEEGLSYNEQFF
.	TRBJ1-4	TRBV3-1/TRBV3-2	few	TGTGCCAGCAGCCTTGAGGGAAATAATGAAAAACTGTTTTTT	CASSLEGNNEKLFF
.	TRBJ1-3	TRBV7-2	.	TGTGCCAGCAGCTTAGATGCGGCTGGAAACACCATATATTTT	CASSLDAAGNTIYF
.	TRBJ1-2	TRBV4-3	.	TGCGCCAGCAGCCAAGGAACAGGGAACTATGGCTACACCTTC	CASSQGTGNYGYTF
TRBD2	TRBJ2-1	TRBV29-1	.	TGCAGCGTCCTTGGCCTAGCGGGAGTAGGCAATGAGCAGTTCTTC	CSVLGLAGVGNEQFF
.	TRBJ2-7	TRBV6-7	.	TGTGCCAGCAGTCCCAGGATAACTAGGAGCTCCTACGAGCAGTACTTC	CASSPRITRSSYEQYF
.	TRBJ2-1	TRBV3-1/TRBV3-2	.	TGTGCCAGCAGCCAAGATCTGAGAGATGAGCAGTTCTTC	CASSQDLRDEQFF
.	TRBJ2-1	TRBV19	.	TGTGCCAGTAGTAGCGGGACCTCCTACAATGAGCAGTTCTTC	CASSSGTSYNEQFF
TRBD2	TRBJ2-2	TRBV30	once	TGTGCCTGGAGTGCTTGGACTAGAGGGTTACGCGCCGGGGAGCTGTTTTTT	CAWSAWTRGLRAGELFF
.	TRBJ2-7	TRBV6-5	.	TGTGCCAGCAGTCGTAATCCCTACGAGCAGTACTTC	CASSRNPYEQYF
.	TRBJ1-2	TRBV27	.	TGTGCCAGCGGGCCCCTCTGGGGGGAGGGCTACACCTTC	CASGPLWGEGYTF
.	TRBJ2-1	TRBV14	.	.	CASSQHGIRAGPGNEQFF
.	TRBJ2-3	TRBV19	.	TGTGCCAGTAGTTCAACCCGTGGTGCAGCAGATACGCAGTATTTT	CASSSTRGAADTQYF
TRBD2	TRBJ2-5	TRBV7-8	.	TGTGCCAGCAGCCAGGGAGCGGGAGCTGCAGAGACCCAGTACTTC	CASSQGAGAAETQYF
.	TRBJ2-5	TRBV5-1	.	TGCGCCAGCAACCTGGGGCAGAGCCAAGAGACCCAGTACTTC	CASNLGQSQETQYF
TRBD2	TRBJ2-7	TRBV7-8	.	TGTGCCAGCAGCTCCAGAGGGACTAGCGGGTCCTACGAGCAGTACTTC	CASSSRGTSGSYEQYF
TRBD1	TRBJ1-5	TRBV11-3	.	TGTGCCAGCAGCTTATGGTACAGGGGGCGCGGGTATAGCAATCAGCCCCAGCATTTT	CASSLWYRGRGYSNQPQHF
.	TRBJ2-7	TRBV11-1	.	TGTGCCAGCAGCTCGGGAGAGGGGAACGAGCAGTACTTC	CASSSGEGNEQYF
.	TRBJ1-6	TRBV19	.	TGTGCCTCCTCCTGGGCGGAGGATAATTCACCCCTCCACTTT	CASSWAEDNSPLHF
.	TRBJ2-3	TRBV10-1	.	TGCGCCAGCAGTGAGTCGAGGGATACGCAGTATTTT	CASSESRDTQYF
.	TRBJ2-1	TRBV7-2	few	TGTGCCAGCAGCTTTCAAGCGCGGCTGGGGGCCTCCTACAATGAGCAGTTCTTC	CASSFQARLGASYNEQFF
.	TRBJ2-2	TRBV25-1	few	TGTGCCAGCAGAACCGGCACCGGGGAGCTGTTTTTT	CASRTGTGELFF
TRBD1	TRBJ1-2	TRBV18	.	TGTGCCAGCTCACCGGGACAGGGGTTAAGGGGCTACACCTTC	CASSPGQGLRGYTF
.	TRBJ2-3	TRBV7-3	.	TGTGCCAGCAGCTTTACTCATGGAGATACGCAGTATTTT	CASSFTHGDTQYF
.	TRBJ2-1	TRBV11-1	.	TGTGCCAGCAGCTCTAGGGAGAATTCGGTTGAGCAGTTCTTC	CASSSRENSVEQFF
TRBD2	TRBJ2-1	TRBV18	.	TGTGCCAGCTCACCATCTAGCGGGGCCAGCTCCTACAATGAGCAGTTCTTC	CASSPSSGASSYNEQFF
.	TRBJ2-2	TRBV4-2	.	TGTGCCAGCAGCCAAGGGTCACTGAACACCGGGGAGCTGTTTTTT	CASSQGSLNTGELFF
TRBD1	TRBJ1-6	TRBV4-1	.	TGCGCCAGCAGCCAAGCGGACAGGGGGAATTCACCCCTCCACTTT	CASSQADRGNSPLHF
TRBD1	TRBJ2-5	TRBV27	once	TGTGCCAGCGGACTTCCGGGACAGATACAAGAGACCCAGTACTTC	CASGLPGQIQETQYF
TRBD1	TRBJ2-1	TRBV11-2	.	TGTGCCAGCAGCTTAGGGGGGACAGCCTTTTACAATGAGCAGTTCTTC	CASSLGGTAFYNEQFF
.	TRBJ2-4	TRBV5-1	.	TGCGCCAGCAGCCCAAGGGGCGGGGTCCAAAACATTCAGTACTTC	CASSPRGGVQNIQYF
TRBD1	TRBJ1-1	TRBV30	.	TGTGCCTGGGACAGGGTGGCCACTGAAGCTTTCTTT	CAWDRVATEAFF
.	TRBJ1-2	TRBV19	.	TGTGCCAGTAGACCGGACCGGAGGAGGACCCATGGCTACACCTTC	CASRPDRRRTHGYTF
TRBD2	TRBJ2-5	TRBV7-2	.	TGTGCCAGCAGCTTTAGAGCGGGAGGGTCAGAGACCCAGTACTTC	CASSFRAGGSETQYF
TRBD1	TRBJ1-5	TRBV19	.	TGTGCCAGTTCCGACAGGGCCTGGACTAGCAATCAGCCCCAGCATTTT	CASSDRAWTSNQPQHF
TRBD1	TRBJ2-7	TRBV27	.	TGTGCCAGCAGTTTATATTTCCGACAGGGGGTCACCTACGAGCAGTACTTC	CASSLYFRQGVTYEQYF
.	TRBJ1-1	TRBV28	.	TGTGCCAGCAGTTCGCCACGCGGGGGGAACACTGAAGCTTTCTTT	CASSSPRGGNTEAFF
TRBD2	TRBJ2-1	TRBV3-1/TRBV3-2	.	TGTGCCAGCAGCCAAGGGCCTAGCGGGAGAGATGAGCAGTTCTTC	CASSQGPSGRDEQFF